This T cell receptor (beta chain) was profiled in a study of response to subunit inactivated influenza vaccine. This CDR3 contains 13 residues. V gave up 0 bases and J gave up 4 bases, with 5 bases separating them. The germline gives CDR1 ENHRY, CDR2 SYGVKD. In TCRdb, the RT-PCR reads were re-called with MiXCR into one record per CDR3 protein. The sample contains about 520,000 distinct CDR3 sequences, about 7.2% of which appear only once. At least ten counts were recorded for this clonotype. The TCR sequence derives from a man between 50 and 75 years old who received an inactivated influenza vaccine. The chain recombines TRBV10-3 with TRBJ2-3; D remains unclear. The specimen was PBMCs from blood, collected 23 months after vaccination. CDR3 region: CAISESVADTQYF. CDR3 nucleotides: TGTGCCATCAGTGAGTCGGTGGCAGATACGCAGTATTTT.